The 25 T cell receptor beta chains reported below all come from one sample, sequenced in a study of Graves' ophthalmopathy and Graves' hyperthyroidism. Transcripts of RNA were the source for amplifying TCR beta CDR3 regions. Following a first-round RT-PCR that used HTBI primers, a second-round multiplex PCR was carried out. TCRdb passed the multiplex PCR reads through MiXCR, listing each CDR3 protein once. The sample has roughly 500,000 distinct CDR3 sequences, 13% to 15% seen once. The sample was blood. The receptors shown here come from a woman aged 25 to 39 with Graves' ophthalmopathy.

The rearrangement links TRBV6-1 to TRBJ1-2, with D hard to call. Trimming removed 2 bases at V and 4 bases at J, with 20 bases between. CDR1 is MNHNS, CDR2 SASEGT, per germline. The CDR3 sequence is 17 residues long. The CDR3 is CASSESVTQSYLYGYTF. The DNA for the CDR3 is TGTGCCAGCAGTGAATCAGTTACCCAATCTTACCTCTATGGCTACACCTTC.

This clonotype has at least ten counts. The J gene is TRBJ2-7, the V gene TRBV18, with D possibly TRBD1 on 6 matching bases. V lost 3 bases to trimming and J lost 7 bases, with 13 bases between them. The germline V gene has CDR1 KGHSH and CDR2 LQKENI. This CDR3 is built from 13 residues. Written as DNA, the CDR3 is TGTGCCAGCTCACCTTTGGACAGTCCGGAGCAGTACTTC. Its translation: CASSPLDSPEQYF.

This clonotype was counted between two and nine times. The rearrangement joins TRBV30 to TRBJ1-6; D gene uncertain. The CDR3 totals 10 residues. V was shortened by 2 bases and J by 11 bases, with 4 bases between the two germline ends. CDR1 is GTSNPN and CDR2 is SVGIG in the germline V gene (reference sequence). As DNA, the CDR3 is TGTGCCTGGAGTCCTACACCCCTCCACTTT. Amino acid sequence: CAWSPTPLHF.

The chain is built from TRBV27 and TRBJ2-2; the match to TRBD2 covers 10 bases. CDR1 MNHEY and CDR2 SMNVEV come from the germline V gene (reference sequence). The CDR3 totals 15 residues. With 5 bases clipped from V and 6 bases from J, the junction kept 6 bases outside the gene matches. DNA for the CDR3: TGTGCCAGCAGTCAAAGCGGGGGGGCCGCCGGGGAGCTGTTTTTT. This encodes CASSQSGGAAGELFF.

The gene calls are TRBV20-1 and TRBJ1-2; 10 bases agree with TRBD1. With 8 bases clipped from V and 0 bases from J, the junction kept 9 bases outside the gene matches. The CDR3 has 15 residues. Germline V gene data show CDR1 as DFQATT and CDR2 as SNEGSKA (reference sequence). The CDR3 region is CSNTGTGASNYGYTF. The DNA for the CDR3 is TGCAGTAACACCGGGACAGGGGCTTCTAACTATGGCTACACCTTC.

The chain has TRBV6-1 and TRBJ1-1; 7 nucleotides agree with TRBD1. In germline, CDR1 is MNHNS, CDR2 SASEGT. The CDR3 loop spans 17 amino acids. V dropped 1 base and J dropped 1; count of bases not matched to a gene: 9. CDR3: CASSEGPGGGKNTEAFF. In nucleotides, the CDR3 is TGTGCCAGCAGTGAAGGACCCGGAGGGGGCAAGAACACTGAAGCTTTCTTT.

This clonotype was observed many times. The rearrangement links TRBV6-4 to TRBJ1-2; a possible D gene is TRBD1 (6 bases). V was pared by 8 bases and J by 8 bases, with 33 bases between. Germline V gives CDR1 MRHNA, CDR2 SNTAGT. This CDR3 contains 18 residues. The CDR3 DNA follows: TGTGCCAGCGGAGATCAATTACCCAGGAGGGGGGTGGGACGCGGCTACACCTTC. The encoded protein is CASGDQLPRRGVGRGYTF.

This clonotype occurred many times. J is TRBJ2-7 and V is TRBV7-2, with D possibly matching TRBD1 (6 bases). V gave up 4 bases and J gave up 0 bases, with 10 bases separating them. The CDR3 has 14 residues. CDR1 and CDR2 from the germline V gene are SGHTA and FQGNSA. Written as DNA, the CDR3 is TGTGCCAGCAGCTGGTACAGGGACTCCTACGAGCAGTACTTC. Translating gives CASSWYRDSYEQYF.

This clonotype was recorded a few times. The gene calls are TRBV19 and TRBJ1-5; 7 nucleotides line up with TRBD1. CDR3 size: 15 residues. CDR1 and CDR2 (germline): LNHDA, SQIVND (reference sequence). V dropped 6 bases and J dropped 0; count of bases not matched to a gene: 5. The CDR3 loop reads CASSRDSYSNQPQHF. The CDR3 coding sequence is TGTGCCAGTAGCCGGGACAGCTATAGCAATCAGCCCCAGCATTTT. Combining the CDR3 with reference TRBV19 and TRBJ1-5 gives the whole variable domain DGGITQSPKYLFRKEGQNVTLSCEQNLNHDAMYWYRQDPGQGLRLIYYSQIVNDFQKGDIAEGYSVSREKKESFPLTVTSAQKNPTAFYLCASSRDSYSNQPQHFGDGTRLSIL.

The sample holds a few counts of this clonotype. V and J are TRBV24-1 and TRBJ2-7, with D maybe TRBD1 (6 bases). Trimming stripped 2 bases from V and 1 base from J, with 14 bases between. The CDR3 sequence is 16 residues long. Looked up from germline, CDR1 is KGHDR and CDR2 is SFDVKD. The CDR3 DNA reads as TGTGCCACCAGTGATTCACGACAGGAGAGATCCTACGAGCAGTACTTC. Its protein is CATSDSRQERSYEQYF.

The sample holds many counts of this clonotype. The chain has TRBV6-5 and TRBJ1-2; D is undetermined. The CDR3 sequence is 13 residues long. The germline V and J ends were trimmed by 2 bases and 6 bases, with 10 bases remaining between them. CDR1 MNHEY and CDR2 SVGAGI come from the germline V gene. CDR3 region: CASSYAGRDGYTF. Here the CDR3 DNA reads TGTGCCAGCAGTTACGCGGGTCGGGATGGCTACACCTTC.

This clonotype has just a few counts. The rearrangement joins TRBV12-3 or TRBV12-4 to TRBJ1-1, with D possibly TRBD1 on 5 matching bases. The CDR3 runs to 16 residues. Trimming shortened V by 4 bases and J by 2 bases, and 17 bases separated the two germline ends. CDR3 DNA: TGTGCCAGCAGTTCATCGGGGGGTCTTGCAAACACTGAAGCTTTCTTT. Translating it yields CASSSSGGLANTEAFF.

This clonotype was recorded at least ten times. The chain has TRBV20-1 and TRBJ2-7; 10 bases align to TRBD1. The CDR3 length is 14 residues. Trimming took 0 bases from V and 3 from J; bases not matched to a gene: 2. CDR1 and CDR2 (germline): DFQATT, SNEGSKA (reference sequence). CDR3 in DNA: TGCAGTGCTAGAGAGGGACAGGGGCTCTACGAGCAGTACTTC. This sequence encodes CSAREGQGLYEQYF.

This clonotype has a count of ten or more. The J gene is TRBJ1-1, the V gene TRBV18; D call uncertain. The CDR3 contains 15 residues. Germline lookup yields CDR1 KGHSH and CDR2 LQKENI. Trimming left V 1 base short and J 1 base short, with 10 bases between. The CDR3 DNA follows: TGTGCCAGCTCACCACGGGCCGGGGAGAACACTGAAGCTTTCTTT. Its translation: CASSPRAGENTEAFF. Variable domain in full (rest from reference TRBV18 and TRBJ1-1): NAGVMQNPRHLVRRRGQEARLRCSPMKGHSHVYWYRQLPEEGLKFMVYLQKENIIDESGMPKERFSAEFPKEGPSILRIQQVVRGDSAAYFCASSPRAGENTEAFFGQGTRLTVV.

V is TRBV6-1 and J is TRBJ1-1; possible D gene TRBD1, 5 bases. Germline assignment: CDR1 MNHNS and CDR2 SASEGT. The CDR3 spans 16 residues. Trimming took off 6 bases at V and 0 bases at J, with 17 bases between the two ends. For the CDR3, the DNA is TGTGCCAGCAGCGTAGGATTGGGGGGATTGAACACTGAAGCTTTCTTT. Encoded protein: CASSVGLGGLNTEAFF.

This clonotype was found many times. The CDR3 DNA follows: TGTGCCAGCAGTCGATCGGACAGGGGTGGCACTGAAGCTTTCTTT. Translation gives CASSRSDRGGTEAFF. The chain uses TRBV6-1 and TRBJ1-1; 9 nucleotides match TRBD1. The CDR3 totals 15 residues. The germline V gene encodes CDR1 MNHNS and CDR2 SASEGT. V was pared by 5 bases and J by 4 bases, with 8 bases of the junction left unmatched.

The chain links TRBV30 to TRBJ2-4; D possibly matches TRBD1 or TRBD2 (5 bases each). The CDR3 has 14 amino acids. Germline-derived CDR1 and CDR2 are GTSNPN and SVGIG (reference sequence). The V end was cut by 8 bases, the J end by 0 bases, with 14 bases between. The CDR3 DNA reads as TGTGCCCGAAGGGACGGATTAGCCAAAAACATTCAGTACTTC. It codes for CARRDGLAKNIQYF.

This clonotype came up a few times. This rearrangement joins TRBV2 to TRBJ2-1; 9 bases match TRBD2. The CDR3 has 14 amino acids. J lost 3 bases, V lost 8 bases, and 5 bases had no gene match. Germline lookup yields CDR1 SNHLY and CDR2 FYNNEI. The CDR3 spells CASGPTSGYNEQFF. In nucleotides, the CDR3 is TGTGCCAGCGGCCCGACTAGCGGCTACAATGAGCAGTTCTTC.

This clonotype was found many times. The CDR3 loop is CASSQLLPGGAAHSPLHF. The CDR3 bases are TGTGCCAGCAGCCAACTTCTTCCTGGGGGCGCCGCTCATTCACCCCTCCACTTT. This sequence joins TRBV14 and TRBJ1-6; the D gene is possibly TRBD1 (6 bases). There are 18 residues in the CDR3. The germline V and J ends were trimmed by 2 bases and 8 bases, with 22 bases remaining between them. Germline V gene sequence: CDR1 SGHDN, CDR2 FVKESK.

This clonotype was observed a few times. The rearrangement joins TRBV6-1 to TRBJ1-4; TRBD1 is a possible D gene (5 bases). Germline CDR1 is MNHNS and CDR2 is SASEGT. V was shortened by 2 bases and J by 8 bases, with 21 bases between the two germline ends. This CDR3 is built from 17 residues. CDR3 protein: CASSEFLGVVGDEKLFF. The CDR3 DNA reads TGTGCCAGCAGTGAATTTCTGGGTGTGGTGGGGGACGAAAAACTGTTTTTT.

Many counts were recorded for this clonotype. The chain employs TRBV19 and TRBJ1-1; weak D call: TRBD1 (6 bases). The CDR3 is made up of 22 amino acids. Trimming left V 2 bases short and J 1 base short, with 32 bases between. Germline V gives CDR1 LNHDA, CDR2 SQIVND (reference sequence). In DNA, the CDR3 is TGTGCCAGTAGTATATATGGGGGGGGGCAGGCCATTCCGTCCTCCTGGAACACTGAAGCTTTCTTT. Translated, it gives CASSIYGGGQAIPSSWNTEAFF.

This clonotype has at least ten counts. The rearrangement joins TRBV7-8 to TRBJ1-2, with D unclear. CDR1 and CDR2 from the germline V gene are SGHVS and FQNEAQ. The CDR3 consists of 12 residues. Trimming pared 1 base from V and 9 bases from J, leaving 9 bases between. The chain's CDR3 is CASSLDSWSYTF. CDR3 DNA: TGTGCCAGCAGCTTAGATTCTTGGAGCTACACCTTC.

The V gene is TRBV30, the J gene TRBJ1-2, with TRBD1 as a possible D gene (6 bases). V was trimmed by 1 base and J by 7 bases, leaving 16 bases between them. CDR1 GTSNPN and CDR2 SVGIG come from the germline V gene (reference sequence). The CDR3 consists of 14 residues. CDR3 sequence: CAWSEAGGARGYTF. DNA for the CDR3: TGTGCCTGGAGTGAAGCCGGGGGGGCGCGTGGCTACACCTTC.

This clonotype was detected ten times or more. This chain links TRBV12-3 or TRBV12-4 with TRBJ2-7; tentatively, D is TRBD2 (5 bases). V was pared by 4 bases and J by 7 bases, with 11 bases between. This CDR3 has 12 amino acids. DNA of the CDR3: TGTGCCAGCAGTTCCGGGCGGGCGGAGCAGTACTTC. Translated, it gives CASSSGRAEQYF.

As regards this clonotype: At one of its ends the junction is not consistent with the germline gene, which may arise from a read error. The chain couples TRBV19 to TRBJ1-1; D uncertain. The CDR3 is 15 residues long. The germline V gene encodes CDR1 LNHDA and CDR2 SQIVND (reference sequence). The CDR3 region has the DNA TGTGCCACCGCCGATTTACAAACGGTGAACACTGAAGCTCTCTTT. This gives the protein CATADLQTVNTEALF.